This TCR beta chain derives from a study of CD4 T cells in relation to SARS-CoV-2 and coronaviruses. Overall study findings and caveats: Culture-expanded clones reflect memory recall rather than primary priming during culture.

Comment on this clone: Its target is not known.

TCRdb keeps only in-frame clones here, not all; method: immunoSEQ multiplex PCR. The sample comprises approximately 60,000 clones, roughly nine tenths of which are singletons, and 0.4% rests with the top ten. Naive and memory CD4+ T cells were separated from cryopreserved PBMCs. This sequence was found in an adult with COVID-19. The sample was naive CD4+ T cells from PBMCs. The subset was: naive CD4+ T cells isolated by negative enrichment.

The CDR3 bases are TGTGCCAGCAGCTTGTTGGGCAGGGCGAACACCGGGGAGCTGTTTTTT. It is translated as CASSLLGRANTGELFF. This chain links TRBV7-8 with TRBJ2-2; D may be TRBD1 (5 bases). The CDR3 totals 16 residues. The V gene lost 3 bases and the J gene lost 0 bases, with 11 bases spanning the gap. CDR1 is SGHVS and CDR2 is FQNEAQ in the germline V gene.